This T cell receptor beta chain was identified in a study of T cell repertoires in cytomegalovirus infection. Study-level information: Shared public TCR beta signatures pointed to both CMV infection and a matching HLA type.

From the reads, TCRdb called clonotypes with MiXCR, one entry per CDR3 protein. The sample contains some 920,000 distinct CDR3 sequences, under 40% of which appear only once. This clonotype is medium-sized (0.01 to 0.1%). The antigen is not known. The CDR3 length is 16 residues. Trimming cost V 2 bases and J 0 bases; bases outside gene matches: 7. The origin of this receptor is a human donor in good health (CMV status not recorded). Some clones in this sample may be carry-over from other donors' samples. The chain recombines TRBV12-3 or TRBV12-4 with TRBJ2-7; the match to TRBD1 covers 7 bases. The material was cultured CD8+ T cells from PBMCs, obtained from culture after CMV antigen stimulation. The CDR3 DNA is TGTGCCAGCAGTTTAAGGGGACAGTCAAACTCCTACGAGCAGTACTTC. Translated, it gives CASSLRGQSNSYEQYF.